One and the same sample provided the 9 T cell receptor beta chains below, sequenced in a study of Ad26.COV2.S vaccination and SARS-CoV-2 variants. Clones were read by immunoSEQ multiplex PCR, and TCRdb kept only the in-frame ones, dropping some. In the table there are 290,000 or so clones, about 89% of which are singletons. The treatment was: around 19 received Ad26.COV2.S at low or high dose, single or two shots; roughly five received placebo; per-sample allocation not given. Each sample was drawn 63 days after the first injection (of vaccine or placebo). The material sequenced was peripheral blood, taken in a trial of Ad26.COV2.S vaccine versus placebo. These receptors all stem from a person aged 18-60 years who received the Ad26.COV2.S COVID-19 vaccine or a placebo.

This clone was seen a handful of times. This chain joins TRBV14 and TRBJ2-1; 7 positions match TRBD2. There are 14 residues in the CDR3. Germline V gives CDR1 SGHDN, CDR2 FVKESK. V shed 6 bases and J 7 bases; nucleotides not matched to a gene: 9. The CDR3 sequence: CASRSGGKGNEQFF. CDR3 DNA: TGTGCCAGCAGATCCGGGGGGAAAGGAAATGAGCAGTTCTTC.

This clone was picked up a small number of times. V gene TRBV29-1 combines with J gene TRBJ1-2, with TRBD1 matching over 8 bases. CDR1 is SQVTM and CDR2 is ANQGSEA in the germline V gene. The V segment lost 7 bases and the J segment 2 bases; nucleotides outside the gene matches: 3. CDR3 length equals 12 residues. CDR3 loop: CSARTGNYGYTF. For the CDR3, the DNA is TGCAGCGCCAGGACAGGGAACTATGGCTACACCTTC. The full variable domain, completed using reference TRBV29-1 and TRBJ1-2, is SAVISQKPSRDICQRGTSLTIQCQVDSQVTMMFWYRQQPGQSLTLIATANQGSEATYESGFVIDKFPISRPNLTFSTLTVSNMSPEDSSIYLCSARTGNYGYTFGSGTRLTVV.

This chain uses TRBV14 with TRBJ2-3; no firm D call. Trimming left V 0 bases short and J 0 bases short, with 4 bases between. This CDR3 is 14 amino acids long. Germline V lookup: CDR1 SGHDN, CDR2 FVKESK. CDR3 in DNA: TGTGCCAGCAGCCAAGAAGCAAGCACAGATACGCAGTATTTT. It is translated as CASSQEASTDTQYF.

This clone was recorded only once. The V call is TRBV3-1 (or the pseudogene TRBV3-2), the J call TRBJ2-2, with TRBD2 matching 12 bases. The germline gives CDR1 LGHDT, CDR2 YNNKEL (reference sequence). Losses at the gene ends were 2 bases for V and 7 bases for J; bases not matched to a gene: 5. The CDR3 runs 16 residues. The CDR3 is CASSQLAGGSGGELFF. In nucleotides, the CDR3 is TGTGCCAGCAGCCAACTAGCGGGAGGGTCTGGCGGGGAGCTGTTTTTT.

The chain joins TRBV18 to TRBJ1-3, with a possible D match to TRBD1 (5 bases). V shed 0 bases and J shed 4 bases, with 16 bases lying between them. The CDR3 spans 17 residues. The germline V gene has CDR1 KGHSH and CDR2 LQKENI. CDR3 DNA sequence: TGTGCCAGCTCACCACCCGGGAGGTCAGGGACCGGAAACACCATATATTTT. This translates into CASSPPGRSGTGNTIYF. Using reference TRBV18 and TRBJ1-3 for the parts outside the CDR3, the full variable domain is NAGVMQNPRHLVRRRGQEARLRCSPMKGHSHVYWYRQLPEEGLKFMVYLQKENIIDESGMPKERFSAEFPKEGPSILRIQQVVRGDSAAYFCASSPPGRSGTGNTIYFGEGSWLTVV.

This chain uses TRBV18 with TRBJ2-1; D possibly corresponds to TRBD1 (5 bases). Per germline, CDR1 KGHSH and CDR2 LQKENI. Trimming pared 3 bases from V and 7 bases from J, leaving 13 bases between. The length of the CDR3 is 14 residues. As DNA, the CDR3 is TGTGCCAGCTCACCTCAGGCCCAGGGAAATGAGCAGTTCTTC. It is translated as CASSPQAQGNEQFF.

V is TRBV10-3 and J is TRBJ2-7; unclear D gene. This CDR3 is built from 12 residues. The V gene's germline CDR1 is ENHRY and CDR2 SYGVKD. V lost 3 bases, J lost 3 bases, and 6 bases lay in between. DNA of the CDR3: TGTGCCATCAGTGACACATACTACGAGCAGTACTTC. Amino acids: CAISDTYYEQYF.

This chain connects TRBV6-5 to TRBJ1-3; 7 nucleotides match TRBD1. CDR3 size: 15 residues. Germline V gene lookup returns CDR1 MNHEY and CDR2 SVGAGI. V gave up 5 bases and J gave up 0 bases; unmatched junction bases: 4. CDR3 sequence: CASSPDRSSGNTIYF. CDR3 in DNA: TGTGCCAGCAGTCCGGACAGGAGCTCTGGAAACACCATATATTTT.

The rearrangement links TRBV25-1 to TRBJ2-1, with 11 bases lining up with TRBD2. With 9 bases clipped from V and 8 bases from J, the junction kept 9 bases outside the gene matches. The length of the CDR3 is 14 residues. CDR1 and CDR2 from the germline V gene are MGHDK and SYGVNS. CDR3 nucleotide sequence: TGTGCCAGGTCTAGCGGGGGGTTCCCCCATGAGCAGTTCTTC. Its protein product is CARSSGGFPHEQFF.